The entry that follows covers one T cell receptor beta chain sequence. This clonotype was seen repeatedly, ten times or more. Its antigen is still unknown. Base quality data are lacking; no much larger clone is found one base away. This entry belongs to a study of T-cell reconstitution after alpha-beta-depleted transplantation in children (dated by TCRdb to 2016 to 2018). Study-wide context: Using TCR repertoire profiling, the study quantitatively followed how T-cell immune reconstitution unfolded in children after TCRalphabeta/CD19-depleted allogeneic hematopoietic cell transplantation.

The library was built by means of PCR. TCRdb records Illumina HiSeq 2500 as the sequencer. To normalize quantification of the TCRbeta repertoire, the TCR libraries were built with molecular barcoding that relied on unique molecular identifiers. TCRdb cleaned the public reads at Q25 with fastp, built clones with MiXCR and kept in-frame beta chains. For every CDR3 protein sequence, its rows merge into one entry that carries the most common genes and DNA. In this sample the table shows 300,000 or so distinct CDR3 sequences, over 8% of which occur a single time. The ten most abundant clones make up around 10% of the sample. There are 17 amino acids in the CDR3, from cysteine to phenylalanine inclusive. Kept here is only the CDR3 DNA, which spans 51 bases and is read in frame from base 1. Germline trimming: 0 bases from V, 3 bases from J; junction bases outside gene matches: 5. For CDR1 and CDR2, the germline V gene lists SGHRS and YFSETQ.

The specimen was PBMCs from the stem cell graft donor, collected from the stem cell graft. The chain joins TRBV5-1 to TRBJ2-1, and 11 bases in between align with TRBD2. The sequence derives from a human donor who donated a stem cell graft to a child with SCID. The CDR3 amino acid sequence is: CASSLEPSGGLYNEQFF. The sequenced DNA is TGCGCCAGCAGCTTGGAGCCTAGCGGGGGGCTCTACAATGAGCAGTTCTTC. Extended through the reference TRBV5-1 and TRBJ2-1 proteins, this CDR3 yields the full variable domain: KAGVTQTPRYLIKTRGQQVTLSCSPISGHRSVSWYQQTPGQGLQFLFEYFSETQRNKGNFPGRFSGRQFSNSRSEMNVSTLELGDSALYLCASSLEPSGGLYNEQFFGPGTRLTVL.